The 14 T cell receptor beta chains given below trace back to one sample, sequenced in a study of cytomegalovirus exposure and HLA in healthy donors. Vbeta (60) and Jbeta (13) primers were used in the PCR. Assay: immunoSEQ multiplex PCR; the TCRdb copy retains only in-frame clones and omits some. The sample holds under 200,000 clones, approximately 80% seen once. The specimen sequenced was PBMCs. The receptors were gathered from a male donor in good health and CMV-seropositive.

The rearrangement links TRBV4-1 to TRBJ1-1; the match to TRBD1 covers 10 bases. CDR3 length: 16 residues. Germline-derived CDR1 and CDR2 are MGHRA and YSYEKL. V lost 1 base to trimming and J lost 5 bases; unmatched junction nucleotides: 7. CDR3 sequence (DNA): TGCGCCAGCAGCCAAGGGGACAGGGGCGCAAGTACTGAAGCTTTCTTT. This encodes CASSQGDRGASTEAFF.

V and J are TRBV2 and TRBJ1-1, with D unresolved. V shed 8 bases and J shed 0 bases, with 16 bases lying between them. The V gene's germline CDR1 is SNHLY and CDR2 FYNNEI. This CDR3 region has 15 residues. CDR3 nucleotides: TGTGCCAGCCCTTTAAGGAGTATCATGAACACTGAAGCTTTCTTT. Protein: CASPLRSIMNTEAFF.

The V call is TRBV6-5, the J call TRBJ2-5, with D possibly TRBD1 on 5 matching bases. This CDR3 has 14 amino acids. V shed 5 bases and J shed 3 bases, with 13 bases lying between them. In germline, CDR1 is MNHEY, CDR2 SVGAGI. This CDR3 reads CASSRDRKEETQYF. In DNA form, the CDR3 reads TGTGCCAGCAGTCGCGACAGAAAGGAAGAGACCCAGTACTTC.

This clone was found a few times. The rearrangement uses TRBV5-1 and TRBJ1-4; the D gene is possibly TRBD1 (5 bases). Deletions cut 5 bases from V and 8 bases from J, with 10 bases between. The germline gives CDR1 SGHRS, CDR2 YFSETQ. CDR3 size: 12 residues. The CDR3 here is CASRAGEEKLFF. CDR3 DNA sequence: TGCGCCAGCAGAGCGGGGGAGGAAAAACTGTTTTTT.

This clone was seen just once. The genes are TRBV5-1 and TRBJ1-2; 9 positions agree with TRBD1. Germline V lookup: CDR1 SGHRS, CDR2 YFSETQ. This CDR3 is built from 14 residues. The V and J ends lost 5 bases and 7 bases, in that order; junction bases with no gene match: 9. CDR3: CASRQDTGGPGYTF. Written as DNA, the CDR3 is TGCGCCAGCAGGCAAGACACAGGGGGCCCTGGCTACACCTTC.

J is TRBJ2-2 and V is TRBV27; D call uncertain. This CDR3 is 13 amino acids long. The germline CDR1 and CDR2 sequences are MNHEY and SMNVEV (reference sequence). Trimming removed 10 bases from V and 5 bases from J, with 14 bases in between. In DNA, the CDR3 is TGTGCCACTCGGCGGAGTCAGACCGGGGAGCTGTTTTTT. Translation gives CATRRSQTGELFF.

The V and J genes are TRBV27 and TRBJ2-3, with 9 bases lining up with TRBD2. The CDR3 sequence is 16 residues long. The germline V gene encodes CDR1 MNHEY and CDR2 SMNVEV (reference sequence). J lost 4 bases, V lost 5 bases, and 10 bases had no gene match. CDR3 sequence: CASSASGTSRPDTQYF. CDR3 DNA: TGTGCCAGCAGTGCCTCCGGGACTAGCCGCCCAGATACGCAGTATTTT.

In this sample, this clone turned up once. J is TRBJ2-4 and V is TRBV7-8; weak D call: TRBD1 (6 bases). The CDR3 is made up of 17 amino acids. Germline loops: CDR1 SGHVS, CDR2 FQNEAQ. V was cut by 4 bases and J by 7 bases, with 23 bases left in between. DNA of the CDR3: TGTGCCAGCAGCTCGACAATGCTAGGGGGTCTTGTCAACATTCAGTACTTC. As protein: CASSSTMLGGLVNIQYF.

J is TRBJ2-5 and V is TRBV5-1; possible D gene TRBD1, 5 bases. The CDR3 extends over 13 amino acids. Germline-derived CDR1 and CDR2 are SGHRS and YFSETQ. Between the trimmed V and J ends, which lost 3 bases and 2 bases, there was a span of 8 bases. CDR3 protein: CASSSQAQETQYF. CDR3 nucleotide sequence: TGCGCCAGCAGCTCACAGGCGCAAGAGACCCAGTACTTC.

This clone appeared a few times. CDR3 DNA sequence: TGTGCCAGCAGCTTTGAGTATAGCAATCAGCCCCAGCATTTT. This codes for CASSFEYSNQPQHF. The gene calls are TRBV7-2 and TRBJ1-5; D is uncertain. This CDR3 spans 14 amino acids. Looked up from germline, CDR1 is SGHTA and CDR2 is FQGNSA. V was clipped by 3 bases and J by 0 bases, with 6 bases between them. The entire variable domain, with the rest obtained from reference TRBV7-2 and TRBJ1-5, is as follows: GAGVSQSPSNKVTEKGKDVELRCDPISGHTALYWYRQSLGQGLEFLIYFQGNSAPDKSGLPSDRFSAERTGGSVSTLTIQRTQQEDSAVYLCASSFEYSNQPQHFGDGTRLSIL.

Only a few counts were recorded for this clone. The rearrangement joins TRBV6-5 to TRBJ1-2; the D is unclear. The CDR3 has 15 residues. Germline CDR1 and CDR2: MNHEY and SVGAGI. V was trimmed by 7 bases and J by 4 bases, leaving 19 bases between them. The CDR3 protein is CASTPMSQKLYGYTF. The CDR3 coding sequence is TGTGCCAGCACCCCGATGTCACAGAAGCTCTATGGCTACACCTTC.

The genes are TRBV11-2 and TRBJ2-7; D unclear. V lost 3 bases, J lost 3 bases, and 6 bases lay in between. Germline V gene data show CDR1 as SGHAT and CDR2 as FQNNGV. CDR3 length: 12 amino acids. This CDR3 reads CASSFGNYEQYF. For the CDR3, the DNA is TGTGCCAGCAGCTTTGGCAACTACGAGCAGTACTTC.

The gene calls are TRBV6-5 and TRBJ2-7, with a possible D match to TRBD1 (6 bases). Trimming shortened V by 6 bases and J by 0 bases, and 12 bases separated the two germline ends. CDR1 and CDR2 from the germline V gene are MNHEY and SVGAGI. The CDR3 consists of 14 residues. The CDR3 DNA is TGTGCCAGCAGGCCATGGACAGCCTCCTACGAGCAGTACTTC. Its protein is CASRPWTASYEQYF.

Notes on this clone: This same CDR3 is encoded by further DNA sequences in the sample. This sequence joins TRBV19 and TRBJ2-1; weak D call: TRBD2 (5 bases). V was clipped by 5 bases and J by 8 bases, with 13 bases between them. The CDR3 length is 13 residues. CDR1 is LNHDA, CDR2 SQIVND, per germline (reference sequence). The CDR3 bases are TGTGCCAGTAGTCCCCGGGGTGGGGATGAGCAGTTCTTC. Protein sequence: CASSPRGGDEQFF.